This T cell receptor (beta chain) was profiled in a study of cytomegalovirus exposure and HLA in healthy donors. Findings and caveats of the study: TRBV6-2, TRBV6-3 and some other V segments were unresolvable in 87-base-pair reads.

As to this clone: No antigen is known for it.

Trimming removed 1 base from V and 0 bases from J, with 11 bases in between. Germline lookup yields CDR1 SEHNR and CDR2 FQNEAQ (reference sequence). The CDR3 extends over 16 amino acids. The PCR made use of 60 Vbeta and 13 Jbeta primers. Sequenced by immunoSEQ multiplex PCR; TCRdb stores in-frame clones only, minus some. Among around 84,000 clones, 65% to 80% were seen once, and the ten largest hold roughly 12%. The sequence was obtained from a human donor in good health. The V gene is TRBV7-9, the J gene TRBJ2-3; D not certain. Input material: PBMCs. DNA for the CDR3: TGTGCCAGCAGCTTAGTCCTAGACCGAAGCACAGATACGCAGTATTTT. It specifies CASSLVLDRSTDTQYF.